The TCR beta chain under discussion was sequenced for a study of shared clonotypes between healthy human individuals. The wider study: Plates per donor: three CD4 naive, three CD4 memory, two CD8 naive, one CD8 memory.

Each subset's genomic DNA was shared equally among a number of immunoSEQ plates. Generated by immunoSEQ multiplex PCR, the TCRdb table keeps only in-frame clones and is missing some. The sample has a few million clones; roughly 95% are singletons. The CDR3 extends over 17 amino acids. Trimming pared 4 bases from V and 0 bases from J, leaving 16 bases between. CDR1 is MRHNA, CDR2 SNTAGT, per germline. The source of this sequence is a man between 18 and 29 years old in good health. The chain has TRBV6-4 and TRBJ1-5; D unclear. Source material: naive CD4+ T cells sorted from blood. The subset was: CD45RA+ positively selected. The CDR3 reads CASSVLTWLISNQPQHF. CDR3 DNA: TGTGCCAGCAGTGTTTTAACGTGGCTGATTAGCAATCAGCCCCAGCATTTT.